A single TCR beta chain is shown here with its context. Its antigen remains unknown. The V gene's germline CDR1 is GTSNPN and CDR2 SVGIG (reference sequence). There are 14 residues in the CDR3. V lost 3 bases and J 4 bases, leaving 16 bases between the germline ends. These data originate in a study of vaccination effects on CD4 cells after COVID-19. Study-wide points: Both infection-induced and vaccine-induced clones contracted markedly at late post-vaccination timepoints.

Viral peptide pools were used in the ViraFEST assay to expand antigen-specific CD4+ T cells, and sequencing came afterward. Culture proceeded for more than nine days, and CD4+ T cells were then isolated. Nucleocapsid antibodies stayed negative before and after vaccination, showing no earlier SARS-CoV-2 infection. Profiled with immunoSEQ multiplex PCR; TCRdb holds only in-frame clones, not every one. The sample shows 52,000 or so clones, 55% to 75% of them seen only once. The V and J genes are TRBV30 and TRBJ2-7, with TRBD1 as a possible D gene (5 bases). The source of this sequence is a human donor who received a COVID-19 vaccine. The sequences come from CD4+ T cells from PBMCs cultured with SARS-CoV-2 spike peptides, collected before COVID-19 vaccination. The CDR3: CAWRSTDTIYEQYF. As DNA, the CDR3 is TGTGCCTGGAGATCTACGGACACCATTTACGAGCAGTACTTC.